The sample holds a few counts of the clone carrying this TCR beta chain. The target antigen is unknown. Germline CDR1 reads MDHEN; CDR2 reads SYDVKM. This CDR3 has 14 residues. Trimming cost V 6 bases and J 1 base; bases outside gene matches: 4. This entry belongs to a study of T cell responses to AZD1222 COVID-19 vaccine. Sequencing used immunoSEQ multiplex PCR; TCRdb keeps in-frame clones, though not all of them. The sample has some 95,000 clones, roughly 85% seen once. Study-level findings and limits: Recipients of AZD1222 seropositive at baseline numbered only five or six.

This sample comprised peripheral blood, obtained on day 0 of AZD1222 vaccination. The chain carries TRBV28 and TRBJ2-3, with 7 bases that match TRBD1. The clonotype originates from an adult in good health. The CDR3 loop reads CASRTGQRTDTQYF. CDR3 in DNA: TGTGCCAGCAGAACGGGACAGCGCACAGATACGCAGTATTTT.